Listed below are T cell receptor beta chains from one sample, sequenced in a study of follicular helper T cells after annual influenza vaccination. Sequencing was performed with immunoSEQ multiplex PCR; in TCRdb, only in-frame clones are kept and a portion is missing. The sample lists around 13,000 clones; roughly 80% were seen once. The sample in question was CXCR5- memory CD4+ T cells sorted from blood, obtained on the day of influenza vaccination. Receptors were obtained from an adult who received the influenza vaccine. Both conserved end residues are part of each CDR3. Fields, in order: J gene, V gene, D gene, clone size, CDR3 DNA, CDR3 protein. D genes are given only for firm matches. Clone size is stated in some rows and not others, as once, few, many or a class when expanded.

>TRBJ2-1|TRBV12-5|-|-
TGTGCTAGTGGTTTGTCAACCCATGAGCAGTTCTTC
CASGLSTHEQFF
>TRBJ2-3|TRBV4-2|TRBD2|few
TGTGCCAGCAGCCAAGAAGGGCTAGCGGGGGGCACGGATACGCAGTATTTT
CASSQEGLAGGTDTQYF
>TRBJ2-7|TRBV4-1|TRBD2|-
TGCGCCAGCAGCCAGCTACCGGGACTAGCGGCTACGGGTGACTCCTACGAGCAGTACTTC
CASSQLPGLAATGDSYEQYF
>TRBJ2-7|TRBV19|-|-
TGTGCCAGTAGTATAGCGGTTGCCTACGAGCAGTACTTC
CASSIAVAYEQYF
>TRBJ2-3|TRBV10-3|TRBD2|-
TGTGCCATCAGCCTAGAGGGACTAGCCAACTCAGATACGCAGTATTTT
CAISLEGLANSDTQYF
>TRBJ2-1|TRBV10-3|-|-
TGTGCCATCAGTGATAGCAACTACAATGAGCAGTTCTTC
CAISDSNYNEQFF
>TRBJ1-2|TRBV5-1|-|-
TGCGCCAGCAGCTGGGGTGACATAGGCTACACCTTC
CASSWGDIGYTF
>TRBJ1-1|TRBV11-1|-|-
TGTGCCAGCAGCTCAAACGGGGGGTTGAACACTGAAGCTTTCTTT
CASSSNGGLNTEAFF
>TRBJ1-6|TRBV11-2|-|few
TGTGCCAGCAGCCCTGACAGGAGGAATTCACCCCTCCACTTT
CASSPDRRNSPLHF
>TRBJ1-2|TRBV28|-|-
TGTGCCAGCAGCCCTGGAGTTGCCTATGGCTACACCTTC
CASSPGVAYGYTF
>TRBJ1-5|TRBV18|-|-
TGTGCCAGTAACGGGGATAGCAATCAGCCCCAGCATTTT
CASNGDSNQPQHF
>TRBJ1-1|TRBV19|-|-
TGTGCCAGTACTAGAACCCGTCAGTCGATCAGGACTGAAGCTTTCTTT
CASTRTRQSIRTEAFF
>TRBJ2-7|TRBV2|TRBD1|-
TGTGCCAGCAGTGAGGGACAGGTAGGCGAGCAGTACTTC
CASSEGQVGEQYF
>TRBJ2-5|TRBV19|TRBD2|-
TGTGCCAGTAGGTCTTCTCTAGCGGGGGGTTTGGAGACCCAGTACTTC
CASRSSLAGGLETQYF
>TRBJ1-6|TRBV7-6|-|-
TGTGCCAGCAGCTTAGAGGGTTGGGGGAACCGGTCACCCCTCCACTTT
CASSLEGWGNRSPLHF
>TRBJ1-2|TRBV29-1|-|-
TGCAGCGTTGTTGGGGCTAACTATGGCTACACCTTC
CSVVGANYGYTF
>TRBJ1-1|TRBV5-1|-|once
TGCGCCAGCAGGACAGGCCTTATGAACACTGAAGCTTTCTTT
CASRTGLMNTEAFF
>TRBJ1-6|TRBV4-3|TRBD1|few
TGCGCCAGCAGCCAAGATAGACAGGGGGCTAGAAATTCACCCCTCCACTTT
CASSQDRQGARNSPLHF
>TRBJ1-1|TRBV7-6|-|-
TGTGCCAGCAGCTTCGCCGGGGGAAACACTGAAGCTTTCTTT
CASSFAGGNTEAFF
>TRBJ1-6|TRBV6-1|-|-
TGTGCCAGCAGTGCCAGAGGGTTAAATTCACCCCTCCACTTT
CASSARGLNSPLHF
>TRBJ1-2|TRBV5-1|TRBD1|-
TGCGCCAGCAGCACCGGGACAGGCCCTCTCTTGCGCTACACCTTC
CASSTGTGPLLRYTF
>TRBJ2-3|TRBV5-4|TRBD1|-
TGTGCCAGCAGTCTTAGGACAGGGCAAGATACGCAGTATTTT
CASSLRTGQDTQYF
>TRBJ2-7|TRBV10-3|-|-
TGTGCCATCAGTGATATCGTAGGGGGGGGCATCGAGCAGTACTTC
CAISDIVGGGIEQYF
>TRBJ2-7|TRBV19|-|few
TGTGCCAGTAGTAGTTTAGGGGGCTACGAGCAGTACTTC
CASSSLGGYEQYF
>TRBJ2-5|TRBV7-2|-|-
TGTGCCAGCAGCAGGGCCCCAGGACCAGGAGAGACCCAGTACTTC
CASSRAPGPGETQYF
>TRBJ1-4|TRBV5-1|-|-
TGCGCCAGCAGCTTGCTTTCAGGAGGAGATGAAAAACTGTTTTTT
CASSLLSGGDEKLFF
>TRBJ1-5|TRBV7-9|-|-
TGTGCCAGCAGAAAGACCAGGTCGGGGTCGGGCAATCAGCCCCAGCATTTT
CASRKTRSGSGNQPQHF
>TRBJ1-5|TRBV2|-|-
TGTGCCAGCAGTAGGGCAGGCAAGGCGGATCAGCCCCAGCATTTT
CASSRAGKADQPQHF
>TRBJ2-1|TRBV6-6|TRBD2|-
TGTGCCAGCAGCCCCGGGACTAGCCCGAATGAGCAGTTCTTC
CASSPGTSPNEQFF